Included here is one TCR beta chain sequence, with context. The antigen is unknown. The data belong to a study of vaccination effects on CD4 cells after COVID-19. This CDR3 is built from 14 residues. V dropped 0 bases and J dropped 4 bases, with 10 bases sitting between them. CDR1 is SGHRS, CDR2 YFSETQ, per germline. Using viral peptide pools, the ViraFEST assay grew out antigen-specific CD4+ T cells prior to sequencing. Subsequent to a culture period of about ten days, CD4+ T cells were isolated. All participants had two doses of either the BNT162b2 or mRNA-1273 vaccine. Among the vaccine recipients, none had a prior SARS-CoV-2 infection, and nucleocapsid antibodies were negative. Supplemented with approximately 10 IU/ml IL-2 and roughly 9.2 ug/ml peptides, under 2.5 million PBMC per well were kept in culture. Half the medium was replaced with IL-2 medium on days 3 and 7. Only in-frame clones appear in the TCRdb table, and some are missing; sequencing was by immunoSEQ multiplex PCR. The profile shows 70,000 to 95,000 clones, around 74% of them singletons.

The chain uses TRBV5-1 and TRBJ1-2; D uncertain. The receptor was isolated from a human donor who received a COVID-19 vaccine. Source: CD4+ T cells from PBMCs cultured with HCoV-OC43 spike peptides, taken after COVID-19 vaccination. Subset defined: HCoV-OC43 spike overlapping peptide pool stimulation. CDR3 sequence (DNA): TGCGCCAGCAGCTTGGTCCTCACCGGCTATGGCTACACCTTC. Protein: CASSLVLTGYGYTF.